Shown below are 28 T cell receptor beta chains from a single sample sequenced in a study of blood T cell repertoires in COVID-19. Sequencing was performed with immunoSEQ multiplex PCR; in TCRdb, only in-frame clones are kept and a portion is missing. The table has 200,000 to 250,000 clones, over 65% seen once. The sample taken for sequencing was PBMCs or T cells enriched from blood (not recorded which). Every receptor here comes from a woman aged 60-75 years who had recovered from COVID-19.

DNA for the CDR3: TGTGCCAGCAGTCCAGGGACAGCTGGCTACACCTTC. Amino acid sequence: CASSPGTAGYTF. This sequence joins TRBV27 and TRBJ1-2, with 7 bases identical to TRBD1. V trimming: 5 bases; J trimming: 7 bases; junction bases outside the gene matches: 4. Germline loops: CDR1 MNHEY, CDR2 SMNVEV (reference sequence). The CDR3 spans 12 residues.

The gene calls are TRBV30 and TRBJ1-1, with a tentative D call TRBD1 (6 bases). Trimming took off 3 bases at V and 6 bases at J, with 11 bases between the two ends. Germline values: CDR1 GTSNPN, CDR2 SVGIG (reference sequence). This CDR3 is built from 12 residues. The CDR3 spells CAWSYGQPEAFF. CDR3 nucleotides: TGTGCCTGGAGCTATGGACAGCCTGAAGCTTTCTTT.

CDR3 amino acids: CASSLSGTSGSYEQYF. In DNA, the CDR3 is TGTGCCAGCAGTTTATCTGGGACTAGCGGGAGCTACGAGCAGTACTTC. The rearrangement uses TRBV28 and TRBJ2-7; 14 positions agree with TRBD2. The CDR3 loop spans 16 amino acids. The junction had 2 bases not matched to a gene; V was cut back by 1 base and J by 3 bases. Germline V gene lookup returns CDR1 MDHEN and CDR2 SYDVKM. The whole variable domain, remainder taken from reference TRBV28 and TRBJ2-7, is DVKVTQSSRYLVKRTGEKVFLECVQDMDHENMFWYRQDPGLGLRLIYFSYDVKMKEKGDIPEGYSVSREKKERFSLILESASTNQTSMYLCASSLSGTSGSYEQYFGPGTRLTVT.

The chain links TRBV7-9 to TRBJ2-2; 9 bases are shared with TRBD2. The CDR3 runs to 13 residues. Trimming cost V 8 bases and J 7 bases; bases outside gene matches: 5. The V gene's germline CDR1 is SEHNR and CDR2 FQNEAQ (reference sequence). The CDR3 reads CASAGGPVGELFF. The DNA of the CDR3 is TGTGCCAGCGCGGGAGGGCCGGTCGGGGAGCTGTTTTTT.

The chain is built from TRBV28 and TRBJ2-3; 14 bases are shared with TRBD2. The J segment lost 3 bases and the V segment lost 5 bases, leaving 4 bases of the junction unmatched. CDR1 is MDHEN, CDR2 SYDVKM, per germline. This CDR3 region has 16 residues. CDR3 loop: CASSLRLAGGTDTQYF. CDR3 DNA: TGTGCCAGCAGTCTCAGACTAGCGGGAGGGACAGATACGCAGTATTTT.

The chain carries TRBV6-2 or TRBV6-3 and TRBJ2-7; D is ambiguous. V shed 3 bases and J shed 3 bases, with 9 bases lying between them. CDR3 length: 13 residues. The germline gives CDR1 MNHEY, CDR2 SVGEGT. The CDR3 sequence is CASSYDTFYEQYF. The CDR3 DNA reads TGTGCCAGCAGTTATGACACCTTCTACGAGCAGTACTTC.

The V gene is TRBV4-3, the J gene TRBJ1-1; D is possibly TRBD1 (6 bases). This CDR3 region has 15 residues. The germline V and J ends were trimmed by 0 bases and 3 bases, with 11 bases remaining between them. CDR1 is LGHNA, CDR2 YSLEER, per germline. CDR3 bases: TGCGCCAGCAGCCAAGAAGCAGGGGCCTACACTGAAGCTTTCTTT. Its translation is CASSQEAGAYTEAFF.

The chain joins TRBV3-1 (or the pseudogene TRBV3-2) to TRBJ2-5; 8 positions match TRBD1. Germline CDR1 reads LGHDT; CDR2 reads YNNKEL (reference sequence). V lost 0 bases, J lost 6 bases, and 6 bases stayed unmatched. The CDR3 has 15 residues. The CDR3 sequence is CASSQDLQGVKTQYF. In DNA, the CDR3 is TGTGCCAGCAGCCAAGATCTACAGGGGGTAAAGACCCAGTACTTC.

The chain combines TRBV19 with TRBJ2-1; TRBD2 matches 14 bases. V lost 7 bases and J lost 6; bases outside the gene matches: 5. CDR1 is LNHDA, CDR2 SQIVND, per germline (reference sequence). This CDR3 is built from 15 residues. In DNA, the CDR3 is TGTGCCAGTAATACCGGACTAGCGGGAGGCAATGAGCAGTTCTTC. It yields the protein CASNTGLAGGNEQFF.

This clone was observed a handful of times. V is TRBV5-1 and J is TRBJ1-2; tentatively, D is TRBD1 (5 bases). The V gene lost 5 bases and the J gene lost 0 bases, with 8 bases spanning the gap. Germline V gives CDR1 SGHRS, CDR2 YFSETQ. The CDR3 loop spans 13 amino acids. The DNA of the CDR3 is TGCGCCAGCAGGACAGTTTCTAACTATGGCTACACCTTC. Protein sequence: CASRTVSNYGYTF.

This clone was counted only a few times. This chain connects TRBV7-2 to TRBJ2-3, with a possible D match to TRBD1 (5 bases). CDR3 length: 14 residues. Trimming pared 1 base from V and 6 bases from J, leaving 11 bases between. Germline-derived CDR1 and CDR2 are SGHTA and FQGNSA. The CDR3 protein is CASSLDQGLDTQYF. The DNA of the CDR3 is TGTGCCAGCAGCTTAGACCAGGGTCTGGATACGCAGTATTTT.

The gene calls are TRBV3-1 (or the pseudogene TRBV3-2) and TRBJ1-1; TRBD1 is a possible D gene (6 bases). The CDR3 extends over 13 amino acids. CDR1 is LGHDT, CDR2 YNNKEL, per germline (reference sequence). V lost 4 bases and J 5 bases, leaving 11 bases between the germline ends. The CDR3 sequence: CASSRGHGTEAFF. CDR3 in DNA: TGTGCCAGCAGCCGGGGGCATGGGACTGAAGCTTTCTTT.

J is TRBJ2-1 and V is TRBV7-3, with unresolved D. Trimming took off 5 bases at V and 0 bases at J, with 11 bases between the two ends. Germline V gene data show CDR1 as SGHTA and CDR2 as FQGTGA. The CDR3 has 15 amino acids. CDR3 in DNA: TGTGCCAGCAGCCCGGAACAGAGCTCCTACAATGAGCAGTTCTTC. Encoded protein: CASSPEQSSYNEQFF.

The chain couples TRBV27 to TRBJ1-3; D is perhaps TRBD1 (6 bases). The CDR3 covers 15 residues. The germline V and J ends were trimmed by 5 bases and 2 bases, with 13 bases remaining between them. CDR1 is MNHEY and CDR2 is SMNVEV in the germline V gene (reference sequence). CDR3 in DNA: TGTGCCAGCAGTCCGGCGGGGGGCACTGGAAACACCATATATTTT. Encoded protein: CASSPAGGTGNTIYF.

V usage is TRBV7-3 and J usage is TRBJ1-2; no clear D. The V and J ends lost 5 bases and 2 bases respectively, with 15 bases between them. Germline values: CDR1 SGHTA, CDR2 FQGTGA. CDR3 size: 15 residues. CDR3 nucleotides: TGTGCCAGCAGCCAACTAGGACGGGAAAACTATGGCTACACCTTC. It specifies CASSQLGRENYGYTF.

This clone was seen a handful of times. The rearrangement joins TRBV28 to TRBJ1-5, with D unresolved. The CDR3 totals 14 residues. Trimming pared 1 base from V and 2 bases from J, leaving 6 bases between. Germline CDR1 and CDR2: MDHEN and SYDVKM. CDR3: CASSLSHRNQPQHF. CDR3 DNA: TGTGCCAGCAGTTTATCACATCGCAATCAGCCCCAGCATTTT.

This clone was found once. This sequence joins TRBV15 and TRBJ2-4; 8 bases are shared with TRBD1. After removal of 5 bases from V and 6 bases from J, the junction contained 9 bases not matched to a gene. CDR3 length: 15 residues. From germline, CDR1 is LNHNV and CDR2 YYDKDF (reference sequence). This CDR3 reads CATSALTGAGNIQYF. The CDR3, as DNA: TGTGCCACCAGCGCTTTGACAGGGGCGGGAAACATTCAGTACTTC.

This clone showed up just a few times. The chain couples TRBV3-1 (or the pseudogene TRBV3-2) to TRBJ2-5, with D uncertain. This CDR3 has 15 residues. Germline V CDR1 and CDR2: LGHDT, YNNKEL (reference sequence). V dropped 1 base and J dropped 1 base, with 10 bases sitting between them. The CDR3 here is CASSQVPSPQETQYF. The CDR3 coding sequence is TGTGCCAGCAGCCAAGTACCGAGCCCCCAAGAGACCCAGTACTTC.

This rearrangement joins TRBV5-5 to TRBJ2-1; maybe TRBD2 (6 bases). The CDR3 runs 12 residues. V was cut by 4 bases and J by 6 bases, with 8 bases left in between. Germline CDR1 reads SGHKS; CDR2 reads YYEKEE (reference sequence). The CDR3 sequence: CASSAGGNEQFF. The CDR3 nucleotides read TGTGCCAGCAGCGCCGGGGGCAATGAGCAGTTCTTC.

The V gene is TRBV9, the J gene TRBJ2-1, with TRBD2 matching over 11 bases. Per the germline V gene, CDR1 is SGDLS and CDR2 is YYNGEE. This CDR3 spans 16 amino acids. V shed 4 bases, J shed 12 bases, and the junction held 15 bases outside the gene matches. Here the CDR3 reads CASSLGTSGPLRVQFF. As DNA, the CDR3 is TGTGCCAGCAGCCTTGGGACTAGCGGACCCCTACGGGTGCAGTTCTTC.

A single count supports this clone. This sequence joins TRBV10-3 and TRBJ2-1; D unresolved. V gave up 5 bases and J gave up 8 bases, with 13 bases separating them. Germline V lookup: CDR1 ENHRY, CDR2 SYGVKD. The CDR3 has 13 amino acids. CDR3 DNA sequence: TGTGCCATCAGTACACAGCACCAAGATGAGCAGTTCTTC. It encodes CAISTQHQDEQFF.

This chain joins TRBV6-5 and TRBJ1-6; no clear D. There are 14 residues in the CDR3. The V gene lost 2 bases and the J gene lost 8 bases, with 10 bases spanning the gap. Germline values: CDR1 MNHEY, CDR2 SVGAGI. The CDR3 bases are TGTGCCAGCAGTTACCTGGGCCTGGATTCACCCCTCCACTTT. It is translated as CASSYLGLDSPLHF.

This clone has only one observation. This sequence joins TRBV3-1 (or the pseudogene TRBV3-2) and TRBJ2-7, with 9 bases matching TRBD1. The length of the CDR3 is 13 residues. The junction had 5 bases not matched to a gene; V was cut back by 5 bases and J by 6 bases. CDR1 is LGHDT and CDR2 is YNNKEL in the germline V gene (reference sequence). CDR3 region: CASSSDRGSEQYF. CDR3 sequence (DNA): TGTGCCAGCAGCTCTGACAGGGGGTCCGAGCAGTACTTC.

A word on this clone: The sample carries other DNA sequences with the same CDR3. The CDR3 DNA sequence: TGTGCCAGCAGCTGGGACAGGTTGAACACTGAAGCTTTCTTT. Protein: CASSWDRLNTEAFF. The rearrangement uses TRBV5-6 and TRBJ1-1; 8 nucleotides line up with TRBD1. The CDR3 extends over 14 amino acids. V dropped 3 bases and J dropped 0; count of bases not matched to a gene: 1. CDR1 is SGHDT, CDR2 YYEEEE, per germline.

This clone was counted a few times. The V call is TRBV2, the J call TRBJ1-6; 7 bases map to TRBD1. The CDR3 has 13 amino acids. Germline V gives CDR1 SNHLY, CDR2 FYNNEI. J gave up 6 bases and V 6 bases, and 2 bases lay outside the gene matches. The CDR3 reads CASRRQGNSPLHF. CDR3 nucleotides: TGTGCCAGCAGGAGACAGGGTAATTCACCCCTCCACTTT.

V and J are TRBV4-1 and TRBJ2-1; 9 nucleotides line up with TRBD2. V shed 3 bases and J 7 bases; nucleotides not matched to a gene: 10. Germline values: CDR1 MGHRA, CDR2 YSYEKL. This CDR3 spans 16 amino acids. The CDR3 loop reads CASSHFSESGRNEQFF. The CDR3 bases are TGCGCCAGCAGCCATTTCTCAGAGAGCGGGAGGAATGAGCAGTTCTTC.

This clone has more than one count but fewer than ten. This CDR3 is CASSLAIGTGGNTIYF. The CDR3 nucleotides read TGTGCCAGCAGCTTAGCCATAGGGACAGGGGGAAACACCATATATTTT. The gene calls are TRBV7-2 and TRBJ1-3, with 9 bases aligning to TRBD1. The V and J ends lost 0 bases and 4 bases, in that order; junction bases with no gene match: 4. CDR1 is SGHTA and CDR2 is FQGNSA in the germline V gene. CDR3 length: 16 amino acids.

This chain connects TRBV9 to TRBJ1-4; D might be TRBD1 (5 bases). Looked up from germline, CDR1 is SGDLS and CDR2 is YYNGEE. This CDR3 contains 14 residues. With 1 base removed from V and 7 bases from J, the gap between germline ends came to 11 bases. CDR3 loop: CASSVTPDTEKLFF. CDR3 DNA: TGTGCCAGCAGCGTAACTCCGGACACTGAAAAACTGTTTTTT. Looking up the rest from reference TRBV9 and TRBJ1-4 gives the full variable domain: DSGVTQTPKHLITATGQRVTLRCSPRSGDLSVYWYQQSLDQGLQFLIQYYNGEERAKGNILERFSAQQFPDLHSELNLSSLELGDSALYFCASSVTPDTEKLFFGSGTQLSVL.